This TCR beta chain stems from a study of CD8 T cell repertoires and HIV-1 epitope variants. In the study overall: Epitopes were three Gag families plus Nef HW9 and YT9. T cells were cultured for less than eleven days with cytokines added on days 3 and 7. Overall study findings and caveats: Six of nine antigen-specific clonotypes appeared cross-reactive to autologous or escape variants.

Sequencing used immunoSEQ multiplex PCR; TCRdb keeps in-frame clones, though not all of them. The sample consists of about 5,000 clones, around 62% of them appearing once. The CDR3 is made up of 15 amino acids. Germline V gene lookup returns CDR1 SGHRS and CDR2 YFSETQ. The junction had 6 bases not matched to a gene; V was cut back by 4 bases and J by 3 bases. In the case of this clone: Its antigen remains unidentified.

The TCR originated in a male donor with HIV. The rearrangement joins TRBV5-1 to TRBJ2-2, with 7 bases fitting TRBD1. Sequencing was done on a sample of cultured CD8+ T cells derived from PBMCs. In DNA form, the CDR3 reads TGCGCCAGCAGCGGACAGGTTCCGGACACCGGGGAGCTGTTTTTT. Protein sequence: CASSGQVPDTGELFF. Drawing the rest from reference TRBV5-1 and TRBJ2-2, the complete variable domain is KAGVTQTPRYLIKTRGQQVTLSCSPISGHRSVSWYQQTPGQGLQFLFEYFSETQRNKGNFPGRFSGRQFSNSRSEMNVSTLELGDSALYLCASSGQVPDTGELFFGEGSRLTVL.